The 22 T cell receptor beta chains given below trace back to one sample, sequenced in a study of blood T cell repertoires in COVID-19. Profiling relied on immunoSEQ multiplex PCR, and the TCRdb table lists in-frame clones only, not all of them. This sample has about 400,000 clones, with approximately 90% found just once. What was sequenced was PBMCs or T cells enriched from blood (not recorded which). The origin of the receptors is a woman aged 45-59 years who had recovered from COVID-19.

The rearrangement uses TRBV7-2 and TRBJ1-6; 7 bases are shared with TRBD1. Germline loops: CDR1 SGHTA, CDR2 FQGNSA. CDR3 length: 19 residues. Trimming cost V 3 bases and J 0 bases; bases outside gene matches: 11. The CDR3 region has the DNA TGTGCCAGCAGCTTTCGCGGGACAGCTTTTAACTCCTATAATTCACCCCTCCACTTT. Encoded protein: CASSFRGTAFNSYNSPLHF.

The chain combines TRBV6-5 with TRBJ1-2; 7 bases map to TRBD1. V dropped 7 bases and J dropped 2; count of bases not matched to a gene: 10. The CDR3 runs to 15 residues. Germline values: CDR1 MNHEY, CDR2 SVGAGI. CDR3 amino acids: CASTIPQGENYGYTF. CDR3 coding DNA: TGTGCCAGCACCATCCCTCAGGGGGAGAACTATGGCTACACCTTC.

The chain employs TRBV25-1 and TRBJ1-2, with D unclear. The CDR3 runs 15 residues. Between the trimmed V and J ends, which lost 3 bases and 7 bases, there was a span of 18 bases. Germline-derived CDR1 and CDR2 are MGHDK and SYGVNS. CDR3 loop: CASSESSGRIGGYTF. Here the CDR3 DNA reads TGTGCCAGCAGTGAGTCCTCAGGTCGGATCGGTGGCTACACCTTC.

The chain links TRBV4-1 to TRBJ1-2, with TRBD1 matching 8 bases. In germline, CDR1 is MGHRA, CDR2 YSYEKL. V gave up 1 base and J gave up 2 bases; unmatched junction bases: 9. The length of the CDR3 is 17 residues. For the CDR3, the DNA is TGCGCCAGCAGCCAAGGGACAGGGCTATACTCGAACTATGGCTACACCTTC. This encodes CASSQGTGLYSNYGYTF.

To note about this clone: Relative to the germline gene, one junction end is altered; a read error may explain this. CDR3 DNA sequence: TGTGCCAGCAGCCTGGCCGGGGTCGTTGGAGAGACCCAGTACTTC. Translation: CASSLAGVVGETQYF. This chain joins TRBV5-1 and TRBJ2-5, with a possible D match to TRBD2 (5 bases). CDR3 length equals 15 residues. Germline CDR1 is SGHRS and CDR2 is YFSETQ.

The V call is TRBV5-1, the J call TRBJ1-6, with 7 bases matching TRBD1. The ends lost 4 bases at V and 7 bases at J; junction bases unmatched: 5. The CDR3 totals 14 residues. CDR1 is SGHRS and CDR2 is YFSETQ in the germline V gene. Here the CDR3 reads CASSPGQPNSPLHF. CDR3 sequence (DNA): TGCGCCAGCAGCCCGGGACAGCCAAATTCACCCCTCCACTTT.

CDR3: CSVSGGLRFGQYF. The CDR3 DNA sequence: TGCAGCGTTTCTGGCGGCCTCCGTTTCGGGCAGTACTTC. The V gene is TRBV29-1, the J gene TRBJ2-7, with D hard to call. Between the trimmed V and J ends, which lost 5 bases and 9 bases, there was a span of 20 bases. There are 13 residues in the CDR3. The germline V gene encodes CDR1 SQVTM and CDR2 ANQGSEA.

The CDR3 DNA reads as TGTGCCAGCAGCTTATCACTAGCGGGCAACACAGATACGCAGTATTTT. Translating gives CASSLSLAGNTDTQYF. This rearrangement joins TRBV7-9 to TRBJ2-3, with 9 nucleotides matching TRBD2. There are 16 residues in the CDR3. V shed 2 bases, J shed 2 bases, and the junction held 5 bases outside the gene matches. Germline values: CDR1 SEHNR, CDR2 FQNEAQ (reference sequence). Using reference TRBV7-9 and TRBJ2-3 for the parts outside the CDR3, the full variable domain is DTGVSQNPRHKITKRGQNVTFRCDPISEHNRLYWYRQTLGQGPEFLTYFQNEAQLEKSRLLSDRFSAERPKGSFSTLEIQRTEQGDSAMYLCASSLSLAGNTDTQYFGPGTRLTVL.

In DNA, the CDR3 is TGTGCCAGCAGCTTAGCCCCGTACACCGGGGAGCTGTTTTTT. Protein sequence: CASSLAPYTGELFF. The chain combines TRBV11-2 with TRBJ2-2; D remains unclear. Germline-derived CDR1 and CDR2 are SGHAT and FQNNGV. Trimming removed 1 base at V and 3 bases at J, with 6 bases between. The CDR3 extends over 14 amino acids.

The chain recombines TRBV2 with TRBJ1-4; 7 nucleotides match TRBD1. V dropped 5 bases and J dropped 1; count of bases not matched to a gene: 10. CDR3 size: 17 residues. From germline, CDR1 is SNHLY and CDR2 FYNNEI. The CDR3 loop is CASSRDSWLKTNEKLFF. For the CDR3, the DNA is TGTGCCAGCAGTCGGGACAGCTGGTTGAAAACTAATGAAAAACTGTTTTTT.

This clone was seen a single time. This chain connects TRBV28 to TRBJ2-2; TRBD1 might be the D (6 bases). The CDR3 runs to 14 residues. Germline CDR1 reads MDHEN; CDR2 reads SYDVKM. V gave up 7 bases and J gave up 1 base, with 10 bases separating them. CDR3 DNA sequence: TGTGCCAGCACGCCAGGGGAGAACACCGGGGAGCTGTTTTTT. It codes for CASTPGENTGELFF.

The V gene is TRBV12-3 or TRBV12-4, the J gene TRBJ1-1, with a weak D call TRBD1 (5 bases). The CDR3 consists of 13 residues. The V gene lost 9 bases and the J gene lost 1 base, with 12 bases spanning the gap. This chain's CDR3 is CASARAENTEAFF. In nucleotides, the CDR3 is TGTGCCAGTGCCAGGGCGGAGAACACTGAAGCTTTCTTT.

CDR3 nucleotide sequence: TGTGCCAGCAGACGACAGGGGCAAGTCGGGTCACCCCTCCACTTT. Its protein product is CASRRQGQVGSPLHF. The V call is TRBV7-2, the J call TRBJ1-6; TRBD1 matches at 8 bases. This CDR3 comprises 15 residues. V was clipped by 6 bases and J by 10 bases; unmatched bases: 11. Germline V gives CDR1 SGHTA, CDR2 FQGNSA.

This clone has only a few counts. V is TRBV21-1 and J is TRBJ1-2. TRBV21-1 is assigned pseudogene status. This CDR3 is built from 16 residues. DNA for the CDR3: TGTGCCAGCAGCAGGAGTTCGAGGGCAGCTCACTATGGCTACACCTTC. This codes for CASSRSSRAAHYGYTF.

This chain uses TRBV3-1 (or the pseudogene TRBV3-2) with TRBJ1-2; D is undetermined. CDR1 and CDR2 from the germline V gene are LGHDT and YNNKEL (reference sequence). Trimming cost V 1 base and J 5 bases, with 17 bases left between them. The CDR3 extends over 16 amino acids. CDR3 region: CASSQGGLREGYGYTF. For the CDR3, the DNA is TGTGCCAGCAGCCAAGGGGGATTGCGTGAGGGTTATGGCTACACCTTC.

The chain recombines TRBV19 with TRBJ1-2, with D perhaps TRBD1 (6 bases). V was shortened by 3 bases and J by 5 bases, with 16 bases between the two germline ends. This CDR3 has 15 residues. Germline V gene sequence: CDR1 LNHDA, CDR2 SQIVND (reference sequence). The CDR3 loop reads CASSIETGQGYGYTF. CDR3 nucleotides: TGTGCCAGTAGTATCGAGACAGGCCAGGGGTATGGCTACACCTTC.

This clone was detected only once. Here the CDR3 reads CASSVGQAGLSATIYF. As DNA, the CDR3 is TGTGCCAGCAGTGTGGGACAGGCAGGACTGAGCGCCACCATATATTTT. V is TRBV6-1 and J is TRBJ1-3; the match to TRBD1 covers 8 bases. The CDR3 is made up of 16 amino acids. V shed 4 bases and J 9 bases; nucleotides not matched to a gene: 14. CDR1 and CDR2 from the germline V gene are MNHNS and SASEGT.

The V and J genes are TRBV2 and TRBJ2-3; D is possibly TRBD2 (6 bases). The CDR3 contains 14 residues. V lost 4 bases, J lost 2 bases, and 10 bases lay in between. In germline, CDR1 is SNHLY, CDR2 FYNNEI. CDR3 region: CASSGGLNTDTQYF. The CDR3 nucleotides are TGTGCCAGCAGTGGGGGACTGAACACAGATACGCAGTATTTT.

The rearrangement uses TRBV14 and TRBJ1-3; 8 bases line up with TRBD1. Unmatched junction bases numbered 12, after V lost 3 bases and J lost 2 bases. The CDR3 consists of 18 residues. Germline CDR1 SGHDN, CDR2 FVKESK. The CDR3 loop reads CASSQGRHRGSAGNTIYF. The CDR3 coding sequence is TGTGCCAGCAGCCAGGGTCGGCACAGGGGGTCTGCTGGAAACACCATATATTTT.

The CDR3 DNA follows: TGTGCCAGCAGTTCGACAGGCGTGAATGAAAAACTGTTTTTT. Its translation is CASSSTGVNEKLFF. The genes are TRBV2 and TRBJ1-4; perhaps TRBD1 as D (6 bases). The CDR3 runs to 14 residues. The V end was cut by 5 bases, the J end by 5 bases, with 12 bases between. Looked up from germline, CDR1 is SNHLY and CDR2 is FYNNEI.

This chain joins TRBV5-1 and TRBJ2-1; 8 bases are shared with TRBD1. The J segment lost 8 bases and the V segment lost 1 base, leaving 8 bases of the junction unmatched. This CDR3 spans 15 amino acids. Germline CDR1 SGHRS, CDR2 YFSETQ. CDR3 loop: CASSLRTGFIDEQFF. CDR3 nucleotides: TGCGCCAGCAGCTTGCGGACAGGGTTTATCGATGAGCAGTTCTTC.

V usage is TRBV7-2 and J usage is TRBJ2-2; D perhaps matches TRBD2 (6 bases). Trimming left V 6 bases short and J 0 bases short, with 14 bases between. The CDR3 length is 16 residues. Germline values: CDR1 SGHTA, CDR2 FQGNSA. As DNA, the CDR3 is TGTGCCAGCAGTGGGGGAGGATCCACGAACACCGGGGAGCTGTTTTTT. It encodes CASSGGGSTNTGELFF. Using reference TRBV7-2 and TRBJ2-2 for the parts outside the CDR3, the full variable domain is GAGVSQSPSNKVTEKGKDVELRCDPISGHTALYWYRQSLGQGLEFLIYFQGNSAPDKSGLPSDRFSAERTGGSVSTLTIQRTQQEDSAVYLCASSGGGSTNTGELFFGEGSRLTVL.